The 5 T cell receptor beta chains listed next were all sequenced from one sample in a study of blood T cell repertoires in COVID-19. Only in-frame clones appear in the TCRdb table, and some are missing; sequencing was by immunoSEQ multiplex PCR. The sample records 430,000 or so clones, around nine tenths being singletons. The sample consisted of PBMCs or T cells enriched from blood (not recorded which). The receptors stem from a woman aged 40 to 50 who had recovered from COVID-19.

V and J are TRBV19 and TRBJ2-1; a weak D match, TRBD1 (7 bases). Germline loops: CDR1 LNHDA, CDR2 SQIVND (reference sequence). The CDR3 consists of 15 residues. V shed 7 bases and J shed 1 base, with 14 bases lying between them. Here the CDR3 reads CASTVAGGSYNEQFF. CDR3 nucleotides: TGTGCCAGTACCGTCGCAGGGGGGTCCTACAATGAGCAGTTCTTC.

The CDR3 here is CASSDPRQGAGEQYF. DNA for the CDR3: TGCGCCAGCAGCGATCCACGACAGGGGGCGGGTGAGCAGTACTTC. This chain uses TRBV5-1 with TRBJ2-7; the match to TRBD1 covers 10 bases. The CDR3 has 15 amino acids. Trimming cost V 4 bases and J 7 bases; bases outside gene matches: 11. Germline CDR1 SGHRS, CDR2 YFSETQ.

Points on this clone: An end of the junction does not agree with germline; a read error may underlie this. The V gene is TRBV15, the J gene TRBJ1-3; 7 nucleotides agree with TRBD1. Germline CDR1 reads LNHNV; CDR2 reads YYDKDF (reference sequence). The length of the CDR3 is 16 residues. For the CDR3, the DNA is TGTGTCACCCCGACTAACGACAGGGAACCTGGAAACACCATATATTTT. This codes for CVTPTNDREPGNTIYF.

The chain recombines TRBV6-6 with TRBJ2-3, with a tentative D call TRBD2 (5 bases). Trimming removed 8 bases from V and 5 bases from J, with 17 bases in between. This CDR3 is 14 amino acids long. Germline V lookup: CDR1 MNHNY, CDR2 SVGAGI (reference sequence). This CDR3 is CASGSSTSGDTQYF. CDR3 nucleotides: TGTGCCAGCGGGAGCTCCACCTCTGGAGATACGCAGTATTTT.

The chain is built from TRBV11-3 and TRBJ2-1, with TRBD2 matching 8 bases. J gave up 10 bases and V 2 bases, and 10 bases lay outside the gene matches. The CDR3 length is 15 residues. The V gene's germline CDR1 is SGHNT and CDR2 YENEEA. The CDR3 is CASSLRSGSGKEQFF. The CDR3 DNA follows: TGTGCCAGCAGCTTAAGGAGCGGGAGTGGCAAGGAGCAGTTCTTC. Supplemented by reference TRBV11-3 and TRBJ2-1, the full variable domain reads EAGVVQSPRYKIIEKKQPVAFWCNPISGHNTLYWYLQNLGQGPELLIRYENEEAVDDSQLPKDRFSAERLKGVDSTLKIQPAELGDSAVYLCASSLRSGSGKEQFFGPGTRLTVL.